This T cell receptor beta chain was sequenced during a study of low-dose radiotherapy and immunotherapy resistance in tumors (dated 2022 in TCRdb). Concerning the study at large: Patients in Cohort 1 were given 0.5 Gy per fraction every 2 weeks, and the prescribed total PTV dose was 6.5 Gy. In Cohort 2, 1 Gy per fraction was delivered every two weeks, for a total of 13 Gy over 26 weeks. Nivolumab and ipilimumab were both given intravenously, with nivolumab at a 240 mg flat dose every two weeks and ipilimumab at 1 mg/kg every six weeks. Intravenous cyclophosphamide at 200 mg/m2 was administered every two weeks, one day ahead of each radiation and immunotherapy administration. Aspirin 300 mg was taken orally once daily by patients for four cycles, starting on cycle 1 day 1. Randomization of trial participants into treatment groups was not performed. Eight patients were included in the translational analysis: three from the first dose cohort and the first five from the second dose cohort.

The time point label, read with the paper, signifies: after trial treatment. Sample treatment or condition, as interpreted from the label and publication: LDRT plus nivolumab, ipilimumab, low-dose cyclophosphamide and aspirin (RACIN trial). Donors were enrolled in RACIN, a single-arm phase I dose-escalation trial combining nivolumab, ipilimumab, aspirin, low-dose cyclophosphamide and low-dose radiotherapy. Patients were eligible if they had advanced solid tumors that were TIL-negative. Sequencing took place on an Illumina HiSeq 2500. Superscript III and a set of TRAV- and TRBV-specific primers were used to synthesize first-strand cDNA, so that both TCRalpha and TCRbeta chains were covered. TCRs were amplified with Phusion for 20 to 25 PCR cycles, with a constant-region primer paired with the adapter attached to the V primers. Amplification of the isolated mRNA was done with the MessageAmp II aRNA Amplification Kit, which involved a roughly 17-hour in vitro transcription at 37 degrees C. mRNA for TCR sequencing was isolated with the Dynabeads mRNA DIRECT Purification Kit. Indexed Illumina adapters were added in a second Phusion PCR of roughly 25 cycles, after which AMPure XP beads were used to purify the products. In the source study's methods: Using custom Perl scripts, TCR sequences encoding the same protein were pooled, out-of-frame sequences were removed, and the abundance of each clonotype was computed. Any TCR sequence supported by only a single read was excluded from analysis. Repertoire metrics included Shannon entropy, Gini index, clonality, richness, and frequency of TCRs shared between repertoires. The public reads were reanalyzed by TCRdb: fastp trimming at Q25, MiXCR alignment, in-frame beta chains only. Each CDR3 protein gets just one entry, which takes the most common genes and DNA from the rows behind it. These V and J calls originate from TCRdb's pipeline instead of the authors' own analysis. The sample contains tens of thousands of distinct CDR3 sequences, 20% to 25% of them found a single time. 9.5% to 15% of the sample comes from the top ten.

This clonotype occurred many times. It lacks a known antigen. The input lacks base qualities; no much larger clone sits a single base away. The sequenced sample was PBMCs, obtained after low-dose radiotherapy plus immunotherapy. This receptor was taken from a female donor with ovarian cancer.

The base sequence is TGTGCCTGGAGTGTTACAGCATATCAGCCCCAGCATTTT. This gives the protein CAWSVTAYQPQHF. The rearranged chain carries TRBV30 and TRBJ1-5, with the D gene too uncertain to name. Spanning cysteine to phenylalanine, the CDR3 consists of 13 amino acids. Here the CDR3 DNA is all that survives: 39 bases in frame from base 1. Via the germline V gene (reference sequence), CDR1 is GTSNPN and CDR2 SVGIG. A distance of 8 bases separates the germline ends of V and J, which lose 0 bases and 5 bases respectively.